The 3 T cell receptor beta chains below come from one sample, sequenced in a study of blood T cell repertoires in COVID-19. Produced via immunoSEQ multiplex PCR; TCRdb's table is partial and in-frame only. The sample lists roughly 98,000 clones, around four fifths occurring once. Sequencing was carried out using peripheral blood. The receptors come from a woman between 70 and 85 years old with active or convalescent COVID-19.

CDR3 in DNA: TGTGCCAGCAGCATAACAGGAGTTGCTAATGAAAAACTGTTTTTT. Translating gives CASSITGVANEKLFF. The chain uses TRBV5-8 and TRBJ1-4; the D gene is possibly TRBD1 (5 bases). The V and J ends lost 4 bases and 3 bases respectively, with 13 bases between them. Per germline, CDR1 SGHTS and CDR2 YDEGEE. The CDR3 extends over 15 amino acids.

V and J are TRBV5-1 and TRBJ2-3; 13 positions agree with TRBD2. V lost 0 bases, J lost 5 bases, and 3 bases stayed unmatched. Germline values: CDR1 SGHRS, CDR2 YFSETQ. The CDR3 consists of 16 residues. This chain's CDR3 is CASSLGTSGGKDTQYF. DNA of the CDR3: TGCGCCAGCAGCTTGGGGACTAGCGGGGGAAAAGATACGCAGTATTTT.

The CDR3 coding sequence is TGTGCCAGCAGCTTGAGTCCAGGGGCCCCTAACTATGGCTACACCTTC. The encoded protein is CASSLSPGAPNYGYTF. The rearrangement joins TRBV7-2 to TRBJ1-2; TRBD1 might be the D (6 bases). Germline V gene sequence: CDR1 SGHTA, CDR2 FQGNSA. The CDR3 contains 16 residues. V lost 3 bases to trimming and J lost 0 bases, with 14 bases between them.